This T cell receptor (beta chain) was captured in a study of T cells after yellow fever vaccination (dated by TCRdb to about 2019). Context from the whole study: The SMART-Seq v4 Ultra Low Input RNA kit was used to prepare libraries from fractions with low cell numbers. To follow T-cell clones before and after both primary and booster YFV17D yellow fever vaccination, bulk TCR alpha and beta repertoires underwent longitudinal sequencing. The cohort comprised two healthy male donors, one aged 18 to 30 and one aged 30 to 40 years. Blood was drawn at multiple timepoints before and after primary and secondary immunization, with bulk PBMC replicates and cell subsets isolated.

CDR1 and CDR2, per the germline V gene, are KGHSH and LQKENI. Relative to germline, V is 5 bases shorter and J is 1 base shorter, with 11 bases between their ends. The CDR3 sequence holds 14 residues, the cysteine and phenylalanine included. Only the CDR3 DNA stays, 42 bases, in frame from base 1. Broader findings and caveats from the paper: Most clones expanded after primary vaccination were re-detected after the booster (around 96% of CD4 and approximately 89% of CD8), suggesting broad memory maintenance. FACS-sorted repertoires could contain abundant contaminating clonotypes from the bulk population, so computational filtering was required. Compared with the primary T-cell response, the secondary T-cell response was weaker but faster, peaking on day 5 rather than day 15. Because the study included only a couple of donors, the extent to which the findings can be generalized is limited. A small fraction of clonotypes appeared in both the CD4 and CD8 compartments, likely as a result of convergent recombination.

Concerning this clonotype: Its antigen remains unidentified. Per-base qualities were not stored, and no clone one base away is much larger.

Sequenced using an Illumina NovaSeq 6000. TCR cDNA was synthesized by 5'RACE template switching, which introduced a universal primer site and unique molecular identifiers. Priming of cDNA synthesis was performed from both the TCR alpha and TCR beta constant segments. Library amplification involved two PCR steps, and the second step added sample barcodes and sequencing adapters. Sequencing of libraries was performed on Illumina HiSeq 2500 (2x100 bp) or NovaSeq (2x150 bp). The published analysis was carried out like this. MIGEC was used to demultiplex reads and collapse the reads into UMI consensus sequences, and MiXCR was used for V(D)J alignment. Vaccine-responding clonotypes were defined with edgeR using replicate PBMC samples, requiring FDR below 0.01 and a log2 fold change above 5 up to day 15. CD4 or CD8 identity was assigned to each bulk clonotype according to whether the clonotype was present at higher abundance in the sequenced CD4 repertoire or the sequenced CD8 repertoire. The public sequencing data were trimmed at Q25 with fastp and processed into clonotypes with MiXCR by TCRdb, which kept only in-frame beta chains. Rows with a matching CDR3 protein are joined into one entry that keeps the most common DNA and genes. The V and J calls and clone size are TCRdb's, not the authors'. In this sample the table shows about 320,000 distinct CDR3 sequences, over 3.5% of which occur a single time. Around 19% of the sample is in the top ten clones.

In light of the paper, this sample's treatment or condition label describes: live attenuated yellow fever vaccine strain. Two biological replicates of bulk PBMCs were collected at each blood-draw timepoint. A standard Ficoll-Paque protocol was used to isolate PBMCs from peripheral blood. TriZol was used to extract RNA from bulk PBMCs, CD4 and CD8 fractions, and dextramer-positive and dextramer-negative fractions. This TCR came from a man younger than 35 who received the YFV17D yellow fever vaccine. This material consisted of PBMCs, taken 15 days after the yellow fever booster vaccination. Recombination joined TRBV18 with TRBJ2-5; the D gene is perhaps TRBD1, on 5 matching bases. CDR3 protein: CASSAGRIQETQYF. The DNA sequence is given as TGTGCCAGCTCAGCAGGGCGGATCCAAGAGACCCAGTACTTC.